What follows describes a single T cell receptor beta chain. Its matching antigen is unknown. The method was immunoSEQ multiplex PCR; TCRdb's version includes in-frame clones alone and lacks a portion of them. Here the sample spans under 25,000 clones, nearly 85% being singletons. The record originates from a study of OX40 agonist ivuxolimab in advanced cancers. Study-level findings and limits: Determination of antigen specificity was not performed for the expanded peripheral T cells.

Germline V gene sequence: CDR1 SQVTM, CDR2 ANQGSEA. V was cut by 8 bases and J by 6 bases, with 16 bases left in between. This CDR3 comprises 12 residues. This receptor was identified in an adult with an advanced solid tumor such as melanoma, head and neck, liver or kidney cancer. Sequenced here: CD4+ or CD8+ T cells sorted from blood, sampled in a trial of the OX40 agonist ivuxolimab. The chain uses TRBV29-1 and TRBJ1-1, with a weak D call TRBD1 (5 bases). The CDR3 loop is CSNWGEEAEAFF. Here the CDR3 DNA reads TGCAGCAACTGGGGCGAAGAGGCTGAAGCTTTCTTT.